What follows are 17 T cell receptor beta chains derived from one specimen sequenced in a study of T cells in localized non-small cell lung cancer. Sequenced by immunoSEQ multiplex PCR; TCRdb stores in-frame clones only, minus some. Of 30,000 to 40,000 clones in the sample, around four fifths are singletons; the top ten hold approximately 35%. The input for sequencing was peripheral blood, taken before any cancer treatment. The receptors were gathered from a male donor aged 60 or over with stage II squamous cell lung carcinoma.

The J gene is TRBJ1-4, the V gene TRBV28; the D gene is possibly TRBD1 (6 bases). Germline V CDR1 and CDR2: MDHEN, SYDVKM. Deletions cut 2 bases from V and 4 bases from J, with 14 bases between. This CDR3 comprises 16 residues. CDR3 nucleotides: TGTGCCAGCAGTTTACTTTCCGGACAGCATAATGAAAAACTGTTTTTT. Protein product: CASSLLSGQHNEKLFF.

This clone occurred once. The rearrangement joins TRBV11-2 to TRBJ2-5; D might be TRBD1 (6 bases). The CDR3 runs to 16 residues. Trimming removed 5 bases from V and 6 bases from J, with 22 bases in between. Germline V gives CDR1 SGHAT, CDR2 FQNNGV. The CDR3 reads CASSPGGVRSGQTQYF. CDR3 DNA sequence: TGTGCCAGCAGCCCTGGGGGCGTGCGATCGGGCCAGACCCAGTACTTC.

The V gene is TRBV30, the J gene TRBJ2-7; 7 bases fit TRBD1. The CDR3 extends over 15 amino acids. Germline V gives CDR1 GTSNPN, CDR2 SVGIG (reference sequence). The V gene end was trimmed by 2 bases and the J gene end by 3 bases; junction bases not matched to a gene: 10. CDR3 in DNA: TGTGCCTGGAGTACCGGACAGGCCCTGGTCTACGAGCAGTACTTC. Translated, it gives CAWSTGQALVYEQYF.

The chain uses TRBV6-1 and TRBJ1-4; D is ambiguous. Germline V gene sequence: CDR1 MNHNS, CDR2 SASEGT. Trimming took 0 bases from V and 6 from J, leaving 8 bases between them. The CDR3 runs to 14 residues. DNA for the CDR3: TGTGCCAGCAGTGAAGCGTTAGGATATGAAAAACTGTTTTTT. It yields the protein CASSEALGYEKLFF.

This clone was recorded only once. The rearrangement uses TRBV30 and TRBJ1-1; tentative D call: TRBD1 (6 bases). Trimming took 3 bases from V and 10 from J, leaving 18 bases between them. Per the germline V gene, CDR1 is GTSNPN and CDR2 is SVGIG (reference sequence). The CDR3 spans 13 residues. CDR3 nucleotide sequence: TGTGCCTGGAGAGACCCTACCAGAGGGGGAGCTTTCTTT. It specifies CAWRDPTRGGAFF.

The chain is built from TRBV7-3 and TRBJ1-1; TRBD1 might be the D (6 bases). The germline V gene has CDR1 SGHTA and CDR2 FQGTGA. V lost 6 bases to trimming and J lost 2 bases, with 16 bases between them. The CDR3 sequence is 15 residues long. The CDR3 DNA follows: TGTGCCAGCAGTCTAAACAGGGTAGGAAACACTGAAGCTTTCTTT. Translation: CASSLNRVGNTEAFF.

The CDR3 here is CASTKEGGHNQPQHF. The CDR3 DNA is TGTGCCAGCACCAAGGAGGGAGGCCACAATCAGCCCCAGCATTTT. The genes are TRBV7-8 and TRBJ1-5; D is unresolved. The V gene's germline CDR1 is SGHVS and CDR2 FQNEAQ. CDR3 length: 15 amino acids. Trimming took 7 bases from V and 3 from J, leaving 16 bases between them.

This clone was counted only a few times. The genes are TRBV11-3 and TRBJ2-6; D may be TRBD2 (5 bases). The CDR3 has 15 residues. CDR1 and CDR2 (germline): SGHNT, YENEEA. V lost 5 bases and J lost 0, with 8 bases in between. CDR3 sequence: CASSPAGSGANVLTF. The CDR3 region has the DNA TGTGCCAGCAGCCCGGCGGGCTCTGGGGCCAACGTCCTGACTTTC. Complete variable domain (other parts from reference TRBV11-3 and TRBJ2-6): EAGVVQSPRYKIIEKKQPVAFWCNPISGHNTLYWYLQNLGQGPELLIRYENEEAVDDSQLPKDRFSAERLKGVDSTLKIQPAELGDSAVYLCASSPAGSGANVLTFGAGSRLTVL.

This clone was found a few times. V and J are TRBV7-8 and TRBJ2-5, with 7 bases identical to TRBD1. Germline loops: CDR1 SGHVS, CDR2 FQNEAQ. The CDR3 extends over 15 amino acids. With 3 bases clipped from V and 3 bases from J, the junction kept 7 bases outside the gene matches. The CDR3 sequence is CASSFLDGTEETQYF. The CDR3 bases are TGTGCCAGCAGCTTTCTCGACGGGACAGAAGAGACCCAGTACTTC.

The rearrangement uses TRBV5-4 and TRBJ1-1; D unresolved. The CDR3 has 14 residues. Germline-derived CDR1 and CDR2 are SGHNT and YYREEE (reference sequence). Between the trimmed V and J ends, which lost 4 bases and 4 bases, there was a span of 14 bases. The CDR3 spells CASSPGRVPTEAFF. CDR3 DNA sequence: TGTGCCAGCAGCCCAGGTAGGGTGCCCACTGAAGCTTTCTTT.

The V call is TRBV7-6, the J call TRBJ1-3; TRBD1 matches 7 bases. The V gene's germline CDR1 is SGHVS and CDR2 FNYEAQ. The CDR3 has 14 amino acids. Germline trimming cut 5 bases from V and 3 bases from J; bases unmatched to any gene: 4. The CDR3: CASSPTGVGNTIYF. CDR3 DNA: TGTGCCAGCAGCCCAACAGGGGTTGGAAACACCATATATTTT.

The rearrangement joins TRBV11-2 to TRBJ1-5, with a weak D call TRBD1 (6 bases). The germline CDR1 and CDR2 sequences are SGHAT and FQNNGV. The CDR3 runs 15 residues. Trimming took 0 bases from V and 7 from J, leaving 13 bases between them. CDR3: CASSLDWGGAQPQHF. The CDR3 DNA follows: TGTGCCAGCAGCTTAGATTGGGGGGGCGCGCAGCCCCAGCATTTT.

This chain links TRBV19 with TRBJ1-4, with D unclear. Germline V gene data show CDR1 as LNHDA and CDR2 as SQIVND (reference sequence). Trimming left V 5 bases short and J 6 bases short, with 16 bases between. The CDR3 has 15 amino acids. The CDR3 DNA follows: TGTGCCAGTAGTCTGCCGGGAGACGGGGATGAAAAACTGTTTTTT. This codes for CASSLPGDGDEKLFF.

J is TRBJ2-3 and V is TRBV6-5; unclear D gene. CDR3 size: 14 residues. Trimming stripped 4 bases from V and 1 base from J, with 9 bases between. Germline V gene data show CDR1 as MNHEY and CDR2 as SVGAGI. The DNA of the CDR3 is TGTGCCAGCAGTTCCCAAGGGCGCACAGATACGCAGTATTTT. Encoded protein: CASSSQGRTDTQYF.

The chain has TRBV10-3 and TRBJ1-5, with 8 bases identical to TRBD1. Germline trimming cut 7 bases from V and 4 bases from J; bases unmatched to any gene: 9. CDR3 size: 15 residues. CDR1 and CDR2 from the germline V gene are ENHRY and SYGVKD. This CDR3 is CAIKDGQGGNQPQHF. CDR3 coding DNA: TGTGCCATCAAAGATGGACAGGGAGGGAATCAGCCCCAGCATTTT.

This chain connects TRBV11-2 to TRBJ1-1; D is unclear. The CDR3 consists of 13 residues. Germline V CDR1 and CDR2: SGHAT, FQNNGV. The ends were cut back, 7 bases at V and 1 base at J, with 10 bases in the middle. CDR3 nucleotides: TGTGCCAGCACTCCTACGCGGAACACTGAAGCTTTCTTT. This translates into CASTPTRNTEAFF.

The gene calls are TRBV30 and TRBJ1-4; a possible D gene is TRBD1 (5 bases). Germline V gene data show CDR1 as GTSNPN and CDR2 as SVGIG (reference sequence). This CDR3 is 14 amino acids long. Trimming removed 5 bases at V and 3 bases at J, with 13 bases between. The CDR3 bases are TGTGCCTGGGGTACTGGGACTTCTAATGAAAAACTGTTTTTT. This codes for CAWGTGTSNEKLFF.